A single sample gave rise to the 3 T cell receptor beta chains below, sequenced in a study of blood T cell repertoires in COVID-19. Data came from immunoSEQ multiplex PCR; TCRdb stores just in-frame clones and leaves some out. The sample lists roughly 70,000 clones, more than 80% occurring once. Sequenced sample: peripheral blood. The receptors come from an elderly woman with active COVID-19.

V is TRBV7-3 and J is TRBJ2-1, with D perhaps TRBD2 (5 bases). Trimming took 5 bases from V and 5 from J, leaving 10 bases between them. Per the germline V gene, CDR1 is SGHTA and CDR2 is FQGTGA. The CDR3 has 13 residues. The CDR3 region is CASSGRTDNEQFF. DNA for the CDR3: TGTGCCAGCAGCGGACGGACTGACAATGAGCAGTTCTTC.

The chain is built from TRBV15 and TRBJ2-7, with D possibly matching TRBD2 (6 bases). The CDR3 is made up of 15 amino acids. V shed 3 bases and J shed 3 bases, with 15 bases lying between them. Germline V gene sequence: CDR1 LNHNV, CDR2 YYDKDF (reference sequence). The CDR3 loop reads CATSRKGGTNYEQYF. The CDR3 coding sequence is TGTGCCACCAGCAGGAAGGGCGGGACCAACTACGAGCAGTACTTC.

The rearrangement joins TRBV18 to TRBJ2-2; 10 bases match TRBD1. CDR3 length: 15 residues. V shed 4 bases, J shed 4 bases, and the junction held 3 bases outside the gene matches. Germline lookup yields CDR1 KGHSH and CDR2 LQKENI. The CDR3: CASSLGQGITGELFF. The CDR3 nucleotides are TGTGCCAGCTCACTGGGACAGGGGATCACCGGGGAGCTGTTTTTT.